This T cell receptor (beta chain) originates from a study of blood T cell repertoires in COVID-19. The CDR3 length is 15 residues. Germline values: CDR1 SGHKS, CDR2 YYEKEE (reference sequence). Trimming took off 5 bases at V and 0 bases at J, with 14 bases between the two ends. The assay was immunoSEQ multiplex PCR, and TCRdb's table has in-frame clones only and misses some. The profile covers 400,000 to 550,000 clones, with about 89% appearing a single time and about 4.5% taken by the ten largest. The specimen was peripheral blood. The chain combines TRBV5-5 with TRBJ1-1, with unresolved D. This receptor was taken from a woman in her 30s with acute or convalescent COVID-19. CDR3 nucleotide sequence: TGTGCCAGCAGTCCAAACCAGATTATGAACACTGAAGCTTTCTTT. It codes for CASSPNQIMNTEAFF.